This is a list of T cell receptor beta chains from one sample in a study of control samples from healthy donors and cancer patients. Produced via immunoSEQ multiplex PCR; TCRdb's table is partial and in-frame only. This table has 150,000 or so clones, around 94% appearing once. Sequencing was done on a sample of blood. The receptors were sampled from a man aged 40-49 years in good health. CDR3s include the opening cysteine and the closing phenylalanine or tryptophan. The order of the fields is V gene, J gene, D gene, clone size, CDR3 length, CDR3 protein, CDR3 DNA. A D gene is named only where the DNA matches it firmly. Clone sizes are given selectively: once, few, many, or a class where the clone is expanded.

>TRBV9|TRBJ1-1|NA|NA|14
CASSATGRSTEAFF
TGTGCCAGCAGCGCCACAGGGAGGAGCACTGAAGCTTTCTTT
>TRBV28|TRBJ1-2|NA|NA|13
CASSLRTTYGYTF
TGTGCCAGCAGTCTGCGAACCACCTATGGCTACACCTTC
>TRBV12-3/TRBV12-4|TRBJ1-2|TRBD1|NA|13
CASSSGTVYGYTF
TGTGCCAGCAGTTCGGGGACAGTCTATGGCTACACCTTC
>TRBV20-1|TRBJ1-1|NA|NA|11
CSAPENTEAFF
TGCAGTGCTCCTGAGAACACTGAAGCTTTCTTT
>TRBV28|TRBJ1-2|TRBD1|NA|15
CASSTPTGTGYGYTF
TGTGCCAGCAGTACCCCGACAGGGACGGGCTATGGCTACACCTTC
>TRBV18|TRBJ1-6|NA|NA|14
CASSEDSYNSPLHF
TGTGCCAGCTCAGAGGACTCCTATAATTCACCCCTCCACTTT
>TRBV2|TRBJ1-5|NA|once|14
CASSGRGANQPQHF
TGTGCCAGCAGTGGCAGGGGCGCAAATCAGCCCCAGCATTTT
>TRBV9|TRBJ2-2|TRBD2|NA|18
CASSVALWSSGNSGELFF
TGTGCCAGCAGCGTAGCTCTCTGGAGTAGCGGGAATTCCGGGGAGCTGTTTTTT
>TRBV9|TRBJ1-1|NA|NA|12
CASSVDQAEAFF
TGTGCCAGCAGCGTAGATCAGGCTGAAGCTTTCTTT
>TRBV6-6|TRBJ1-1|TRBD1|NA|14
CASSLGQGYTEAFF
TGTGCCAGCAGCCTCGGACAGGGGTACACTGAAGCTTTCTTT
>TRBV11-2|TRBJ1-6|NA|NA|14
CASSLDGFGSPLHF
TGTGCCAGCAGCTTAGACGGGTTCGGGTCACCCCTCCACTTT
>TRBV10-3|TRBJ2-5|TRBD1|NA|16
CAISEEWTGREETQYF
TGTGCCATCAGTGAGGAATGGACAGGGCGAGAAGAGACCCAGTACTTC
>TRBV7-9|TRBJ2-7|TRBD2|NA|14
CASSLTSGLGEQYF
TGTGCCAGCAGCCTGACTAGCGGACTGGGCGAGCAGTACTTC
>TRBV7-9|TRBJ1-1|TRBD1|once|15
CASSSTGTGSTEAFF
TGTGCCAGCAGCTCAACCGGGACAGGGAGCACTGAAGCTTTCTTT
>TRBV14|TRBJ1-1|NA|NA|13
CASSQRFPGEAFF
TGTGCCAGCAGCCAACGGTTCCCAGGGGAAGCTTTCTTT
>TRBV3-1/TRBV3-2|TRBJ2-7|TRBD2|NA|15
CASSLAGPRSYEQYF
TGTGCCAGCAGCTTAGCGGGACCACGATCCTACGAGCAGTACTTC
>TRBV6-1|TRBJ1-1|NA|NA|14
CASSEVLGNTEAFF
TGTGCCAGCAGTGAAGTGCTCGGGAACACTGAAGCTTTCTTT
>TRBV10-3|TRBJ1-1|NA|NA|13
CAISDQENTEAFF
TGTGCCATCAGTGACCAGGAGAACACTGAAGCTTTCTTT